This T cell receptor beta chain was captured by sequencing in a study of shared clonotypes between healthy human individuals. As for the study in general: CD8 memory received one plate per donor, CD8 naive two, CD4 memory three and CD4 naive three.

The study, taken as a whole, reports: Clonotypes that were shared across a few donors made up around 5% of naive CD4 clonotypes. The study drew on few donors, limiting represented genetic and exposure-history diversity. Depth of sequencing was expected to influence donor clonotype sharing.

V was trimmed by 0 bases and J by 3 bases, leaving 9 bases between them. Germline lookup yields CDR1 SQVTM and CDR2 ANQGSEA. CDR3 length: 13 amino acids. A note on this clone: Its cognate antigen is unknown.

Assay: immunoSEQ multiplex PCR; the TCRdb copy retains only in-frame clones and omits some. The data contain about 820,000 clones, 92% of them singletons. Terminally differentiated effector memory CD45RA+ cells were excluded by CCR7 positive selection of CD45RO-negative cells. The rearrangement uses TRBV29-1 and TRBJ2-7; a possible D gene is TRBD1 (6 bases). The sequence came from a man younger than 40 in good health. Sequences were obtained from naive CD8+ T cells sorted from blood. DNA for the CDR3: TGCAGCGTTGAAGAGGGGGCGTACTACGAGCAGTACTTC. It specifies CSVEEGAYYEQYF.